Described below is a single T cell receptor beta chain sequence and its context. The data are from a study of type 1 regulatory T cells. The wider study: T-allo10 is a Tr1-enriched, alloantigen-specific CD4 T cell product made in vitro.

Germline V CDR1 and CDR2: LNHDA, SQIVND (reference sequence). The CDR3 runs to 14 residues. Trimming stripped 3 bases from V and 5 bases from J, with 14 bases between. In TCRdb, the reads were re-called with MiXCR into one record per CDR3 protein. The sample contains 80,000 to 100,000 distinct CDR3 sequences, around a third of which appear only once. The origin of this receptor is a human donor in good health. Sequenced: CD4+ T cells, either the whole sample or a sorted fraction (not recorded which). The chain joins TRBV19 to TRBJ2-7; weak D call: TRBD1 (6 bases). CDR3 DNA: TGTGCCAGTAGTATCCGGGACACTGCCCACGAGCAGTACTTC. This translates into CASSIRDTAHEQYF.